This entry is about one T cell receptor beta chain. Its antigen is unidentified. The data were taken from a study of spatial heterogeneity in lung cancer. General study findings and limits: Mutation counts in tumors were tracked by counts of expanded intratumoral alpha and beta TCRs. Expanded TCRs that were ubiquitous or regional had counts tracking ubiquitous and regional nonsynonymous mutations, respectively.

There are 16 residues in the CDR3. V gave up 0 bases and J gave up 2 bases; unmatched junction bases: 5. Germline V gene data show CDR1 as MGHRA and CDR2 as YSYEKL. Noted time point: sample taken at primary tumor resection. Unique molecular identifiers tagged every individual TCR cDNA molecule. TCRdb re-called the 5' RACE reads through MiXCR, storing one row per CDR3 protein. Of roughly 5,100 distinct CDR3 sequences listed, 8.4% are singletons. Sequences were derived from lung tumor tissue, sampled at surgery. The sequence derives from a female donor with early-stage non-small cell lung cancer. The gene calls are TRBV4-1 and TRBJ2-7; 9 positions match TRBD1. For the CDR3, the DNA is TGCGCCAGCAGCCAAGAGACCACAGGGGGCCCCTACGAGCAGTACTTC. Protein product: CASSQETTGGPYEQYF.